This TCR beta chain was observed in a study of blood T cell repertoires in COVID-19. Trimming removed 0 bases from V and 7 bases from J, with 7 bases in between. Germline V gene data show CDR1 as MNHEY and CDR2 as SMNVEV (reference sequence). The CDR3 length is 13 residues. Original processing notes: Nucleated cell counts were estimated from reference gene primer amplification. Assay used: immunoSEQ multiplex PCR; TCRdb lists only in-frame clones, some missing. That table supplies the V and J calls and clone size; D and trimming were determined from the DNA. This sample carries under 200,000 clones, approximately 84% of them seen once, and the ten largest clones take approximately 2.5%.

The specimen was peripheral blood. The J gene is TRBJ1-5, the V gene TRBV27; D not resolved. The receptor's source is a human donor with acute or convalescent COVID-19. The donor label of this sample is uncertain. CDR3 region: CASSLSGGQPQHF. The CDR3 DNA sequence: TGTGCCAGCAGTTTATCAGGCGGGCAGCCCCAGCATTTT.